One and the same sample provided the 17 T cell receptor beta chains below, sequenced in a study of T cells in women clearing cervical HPV infection. This table comes from immunoSEQ multiplex PCR, and its TCRdb copy is limited to in-frame clones, with some not included. The listing records fewer than 40,000 clones. The sequenced sample consisted of blood buffy coat. These receptors all stem from a woman between 18 and 75 years old with a cervical HPV16 infection that either progressed to CIN3+ or cleared (not recorded which).

To note about this clone: Read data end 3 residues before the CDR3 end; the end is taken from the germline J gene. The chain couples TRBV20-1 to TRBJ2-5; 8 positions match TRBD2. The length of the CDR3 is 14 residues. V was pared by 3 bases and J by 1 base, with 4 bases of the junction left unmatched. Germline CDR1 DFQATT, CDR2 SNEGSKA (reference sequence). This CDR3 is CSASIAGFQETQYF. Incomplete CDR3 DNA: TGCAGTGCTAGTATAGCGGGGTTCCAAGAGACC.

Worth noting for this clone: The read falls 3 residues short of the CDR3 end, and the missing part is taken from the germline J gene. V usage is TRBV10-3 and J usage is TRBJ1-2, with 9 bases identical to TRBD1. The CDR3 is made up of 15 amino acids. V lost 4 bases and J lost 4; bases outside the gene matches: 7. Germline V gene sequence: CDR1 ENHRY, CDR2 SYGVKD. CDR3 DNA, as far as it was read: TGTGCCATCAGTGGGGGGACAGGGTCTATCTATGGC. Residues: CAISGGTGSIYG. The full CDR3 reads CAISGGTGSIYGYTF.

In regard to this clone: The read finishes 3 residues shy of the CDR3 end, and the germline J gene is used to complete it. V is TRBV20-1 and J is TRBJ1-1; D ambiguous. Germline V gene sequence: CDR1 DFQATT, CDR2 SNEGSKA (reference sequence). This CDR3 spans 12 amino acids. With 4 bases removed from V and 5 bases from J, the gap between germline ends came to 11 bases. The chain's CDR3 is CSANGVKTEAFF. Incomplete CDR3 DNA: TGCAGTGCTAACGGGGTAAAGACTGAA.

A remark on this clone: The read ends 3 residues before the CDR3 terminus; that terminus is restored from the germline J gene. The chain employs TRBV19 and TRBJ2-1; possible D gene TRBD1, 5 bases. The CDR3 is 12 residues long. The germline CDR1 and CDR2 sequences are LNHDA and SQIVND (reference sequence). V lost 10 bases to trimming and J lost 4 bases, with 11 bases between them. CDR3 sequence: CATKKGYNEQFF. The CDR3 bases that were read are TGTGCCACTAAAAAGGGGTACAATGAG.

Comments on this clone: The CDR3 end is not reached by the read, which stops 3 residues before it; the germline J gene fills it in. This sequence joins TRBV2 and TRBJ1-1; weak D call: TRBD1 (6 bases). V lost 4 bases, J lost 6 bases, and 12 bases lay in between. CDR1 and CDR2 from the germline V gene are SNHLY and FYNNEI. The CDR3 length is 13 residues. CDR3 DNA (partial): TGTGCCAGCAGTGGGCAGGGGAGCCCTGAA. This encodes CASSGQGSPE. The whole CDR3 is CASSGQGSPEAFF. Filled out from reference TRBV2 and TRBJ1-1, the complete variable domain reads EPEVTQTPSHQVTQMGQEVILRCVPISNHLYFYWYRQILGQKVEFLVSFYNNEISEKSEIFDDQFSVERPDGSNFTLKIRSTKLEDSAMYFCASSGQGSPEAFFGQGTRLTVV.

Turning to this clone: The CDR3 is cut off 3 residues early in the read; its end comes from the germline J gene. The rearrangement joins TRBV20-1 to TRBJ1-4, with 9 bases that match TRBD1. The junction had 6 bases not matched to a gene; V was cut back by 4 bases and J by 6 bases. The CDR3 extends over 14 amino acids. Germline V gene lookup returns CDR1 DFQATT and CDR2 SNEGSKA (reference sequence). CDR3 region: CSATPGQGDEKLFF. Partial CDR3 DNA: TGCAGTGCTACCCCGGGACAGGGCGATGAAAAA.

Concerning this clone itself: The DNA ends 3 residues before the CDR3 does, and the rest of the CDR3 is filled in from the germline J gene. The chain uses TRBV19 and TRBJ2-7; D may be TRBD1 (6 bases). The V gene's germline CDR1 is LNHDA and CDR2 SQIVND (reference sequence). The V gene lost 6 bases and the J gene lost 1 base, with 10 bases spanning the gap. CDR3 length equals 13 residues. The CDR3: CASRGAESYEQYF. Incomplete CDR3 DNA: TGTGCCAGTAGGGGGGCCGAATCCTACGAG.

Comment on this clone: Coverage ceases 3 residues before the CDR3 finishes, and the germline J gene fills in the end. J is TRBJ1-2 and V is TRBV5-1; D is ambiguous. Deletions cut 0 bases from V and 7 bases from J, with 16 bases between. In germline, CDR1 is SGHRS, CDR2 YFSETQ. This CDR3 contains 15 residues. The CDR3 bases that were read are TGCGCCAGCAGCTTGGAAAGCGAGGCGATCGCTGGC. Encoded protein: CASSLESEAIAG. The full CDR3 protein reads CASSLESEAIAGYTF.

Points on this clone: Read sequence stops 3 residues before the CDR3 end, and the germline J gene provides the missing end. The chain has TRBV18 and TRBJ1-2; no clear D. The CDR3 spans 13 residues. The germline V gene encodes CDR1 KGHSH and CDR2 LQKENI. The CDR3 bases that were read are TGTGCCAGCTCACCCTCAGGACTGGGCGGC. Its protein product is CASSPSGLGG. The full-length CDR3 reads as CASSPSGLGGYTF.

The sequenced part of the CDR3 DNA is TGTGCCAGCAGCGAACAGGGACAGGACTACTACGAG. Translation: CASSEQGQDYYE. The whole CDR3 protein reads CASSEQGQDYYEQYF. The genes are TRBV5-5 and TRBJ2-7, with 8 bases lining up with TRBD1. The read falls 3 residues short of the CDR3 end, and the missing part is taken from the germline J gene. Germline CDR1 reads SGHKS; CDR2 reads YYEKEE (reference sequence). This CDR3 comprises 15 residues. The junction had 9 bases not matched to a gene; V was cut back by 4 bases and J by 3 bases.

Of note for this clone: The CDR3 end lies 3 residues beyond the end of the read and is filled in from the germline J gene. V and J are TRBV5-1 and TRBJ2-7; 11 bases agree with TRBD2. The CDR3 loop spans 15 amino acids. Trimming cost V 0 bases and J 5 bases; bases outside gene matches: 4. Germline V gene sequence: CDR1 SGHRS, CDR2 YFSETQ. Partial CDR3 DNA: TGCGCCAGCAGCTTGGGTCTAGCGGGGGGTGACGAG. Translation gives CASSLGLAGGDE. The full CDR3 reads CASSLGLAGGDEQYF. The entire variable domain, with the rest obtained from reference TRBV5-1 and TRBJ2-7, is as follows: KAGVTQTPRYLIKTRGQQVTLSCSPISGHRSVSWYQQTPGQGLQFLFEYFSETQRNKGNFPGRFSGRQFSNSRSEMNVSTLELGDSALYLCASSLGLAGGDEQYFGPGTRLTVT.

The CDR3 loop reads CASGSGQGGQETQYF. The CDR3 bases that were read are TGTGCTAGTGGTTCCGGACAGGGTGGGCAAGAGACC. This chain joins TRBV12-5 and TRBJ2-5; 8 bases match TRBD1. The missing CDR3 end, 3 residues past where the read stops, is filled in from the germline J gene. The V gene's germline CDR1 is LGHNT and CDR2 FRNRAP. The junction had 6 bases not matched to a gene; V was cut back by 4 bases and J by 2 bases. CDR3 length equals 15 residues. The whole variable domain, filled in from reference TRBV12-5 and TRBJ2-5, reads DARVTQTPRHKVTEMGQEVTMRCQPILGHNTVFWYRQTMMQGLELLAYFRNRAPLDDSGMPKDRFSAEMPDATLATLKIQPSEPRDSAVYFCASGSGQGGQETQYFGPGTRLLVL.

For this clone: The CDR3 goes on 3 residues after the read ends, and that part is filled in from the germline J gene. This rearrangement joins TRBV4-1 to TRBJ1-2; D not certain. Trimming left V 4 bases short and J 6 bases short, with 21 bases between. Germline V gene lookup returns CDR1 MGHRA and CDR2 YSYEKL. The CDR3 sequence is 16 residues long. Incomplete CDR3 DNA: TGCGCCAGCAGCCTACTTGACCGGGTCCTTGGCGATGGC. Its protein product is CASSLLDRVLGDG. The complete CDR3 protein is CASSLLDRVLGDGYTF.

As concerns this clone: The CDR3 is cut off 3 residues early in the read; its end comes from the germline J gene. The chain is built from TRBV19 and TRBJ2-7; possibly TRBD1 or TRBD2 for D (6 bases each). V was clipped by 6 bases and J by 1 base, with 16 bases between them. Germline loops: CDR1 LNHDA, CDR2 SQIVND (reference sequence). This CDR3 has 15 amino acids. The CDR3 DNA, read in part, is TGTGCCAGTAGCCCCACAGGAGGGGGATCCTACGAG. This encodes CASSPTGGGSYE. The full CDR3 protein reads CASSPTGGGSYEQYF.

For this clone: The read ends 3 residues early relative to the CDR3; the germline J gene fills the gap. V gene TRBV12-3 or TRBV12-4 combines with J gene TRBJ1-5; D gene ambiguous. The CDR3 is 14 amino acids. V gave up 6 bases and J gave up 3 bases, with 12 bases separating them. CDR3 amino acids: CASSLPRYNQPQHF. The DNA read from the CDR3 is TGTGCCAGCAGCTTACCGCGGTACAATCAGCCC.

For this clone: The read ends 3 residues shy of where the CDR3 ends; the end is completed using the germline J gene. This chain connects TRBV7-8 to TRBJ2-1; 8 bases agree with TRBD2. CDR3 length: 16 amino acids. V was pared by 7 bases and J by 5 bases, with 13 bases of the junction left unmatched. Germline V gives CDR1 SGHVS, CDR2 FQNEAQ. The CDR3 loop is CASNKYEAGGNNEQFF. The sequenced part of the CDR3 DNA is TGTGCCAGCAACAAATACGAGGCGGGGGGAAACAATGAG.

Points on this clone: The CDR3 end is not reached by the read, which stops 3 residues before it; the germline J gene fills it in. The V call is TRBV2, the J call TRBJ2-3; 14 bases match TRBD2. The CDR3 loop spans 15 amino acids. Germline CDR1 and CDR2: SNHLY and FYNNEI. The part of the CDR3 DNA that was read is TGTGCCAGCAGTGGGACTAGCGGGGGGCCCGAGCCG. Amino acid sequence: CASSGTSGGPEP. The entire CDR3 reads CASSGTSGGPEPQYF.